This TCR beta chain was identified in a study of blood T cells in healthy people across ages. For the second PCR, which ran for 7 to 11 cycles, a sample-barcoded 5' primer and a J-beta primer mix were used. Each CDR3 protein is one row after TCRdb ran MiXCR on the 5' RACE reads. In the table there are about 800,000 distinct CDR3 sequences, 20% to 30% of which are singletons. This sample was shared with a second study, whose subject was T cells of mothers and their children. In that study: The authors identified no persistent microchimeric T cell clones.

The material sequenced was blood. This clonotype was obtained from a boy between 10 and 17 years old in good health.

The CDR3 region is CASSATGTTYEQYF. CDR3 DNA sequence: TGTGCCAGCAGCGCCACCGGGACCACGTACGAGCAGTACTTC. The V call is TRBV9, the J call TRBJ2-1, with D possibly being TRBD1 or TRBD2 (5 bases each). Near its end, the DNA agrees better with TRBJ2-7, so the J call may be wrong. The CDR3 has 14 residues. Per the germline V gene, CDR1 is SGDLS and CDR2 is YYNGEE.